The subject of this entry is one T cell receptor beta chain. This sample is drawn from a study of blood T cell repertoires in COVID-19. TCRdb's table, derived via immunoSEQ multiplex PCR, lists solely in-frame clones and lacks some. The table includes over 95,000 clones, roughly 79% detected once. The specimen was peripheral blood. The TCR originated in a human donor in a cohort sampled during active COVID-19.

The CDR3 nucleotides read TGTGCCAGCAGCCTACAGGGACACTCTGGAAACACCATATATTTT. Translation: CASSLQGHSGNTIYF. The gene calls are TRBV9 and TRBJ1-3, with TRBD1 as a possible D gene (6 bases). This CDR3 spans 15 amino acids. Germline assignment: CDR1 SGDLS and CDR2 YYNGEE. V was pared by 4 bases and J by 0 bases, with 11 bases between.